Below, 13 T cell receptor beta chains from the same sample are listed, as sequenced in a study of CD8 T cells in Susac syndrome. Reverse transcription of about 0.5 to 1 ug RNA was carried out with random hexamers. TCRdb called the immunoSEQ multiplex PCR reads again in MiXCR, with one record for every CDR3 protein. The sample holds about 120,000 distinct CDR3 sequences; roughly 95% are singletons and the top ten take roughly 0.13%. Sequencing was carried out using CD4+ T cells from PBMCs. The receptors here all came from a human donor with Susac syndrome.

This sequence joins TRBV15 and TRBJ2-6; D remains unclear. Trimming removed 3 bases at V and 0 bases at J, with 6 bases between. Germline V gene sequence: CDR1 LNHNV, CDR2 YYDKDF (reference sequence). The CDR3 is made up of 15 amino acids. In DNA form, the CDR3 reads TGTGCCACCAGCAGTCTAACCTCTGGGGCCAACGTCCTGACTTTC. This gives the protein CATSSLTSGANVLTF.

The rearrangement joins TRBV29-1 to TRBJ1-1; 7 bases align to TRBD1. Trimming removed 4 bases from V and 7 bases from J; junction bases left unmatched: 6. The length of the CDR3 is 12 residues. Germline CDR1 is SQVTM and CDR2 is ANQGSEA. The CDR3 DNA reads as TGCAGCGTTGTCACAGGGGCGGTTGAAGCTTTCTTT. It encodes CSVVTGAVEAFF.

The V gene is TRBV4-1, the J gene TRBJ2-2; D is ambiguous. CDR1 and CDR2 from the germline V gene are MGHRA and YSYEKL. This CDR3 is 17 amino acids long. Trimming left V 1 base short and J 3 bases short, with 15 bases between. CDR3 residues: CASSQVDMGLYTGELFF. The CDR3 DNA is TGCGCCAGCAGCCAAGTAGATATGGGGTTGTACACCGGGGAGCTGTTTTTT.

The rearrangement links TRBV5-1 to TRBJ2-3; D ambiguous. The CDR3 loop spans 13 amino acids. Per germline, CDR1 SGHRS and CDR2 YFSETQ. V lost 6 bases to trimming and J lost 0 bases, with 8 bases between them. The CDR3 nucleotides are TGCGCCAGCACCCAGGACAGCACAGATACGCAGTATTTT. Translating gives CASTQDSTDTQYF. Drawing the rest from reference TRBV5-1 and TRBJ2-3, the complete variable domain is KAGVTQTPRYLIKTRGQQVTLSCSPISGHRSVSWYQQTPGQGLQFLFEYFSETQRNKGNFPGRFSGRQFSNSRSEMNVSTLELGDSALYLCASTQDSTDTQYFGPGTRLTVL.

The gene calls are TRBV19 and TRBJ2-7; D is possibly TRBD1 (7 bases). V dropped 6 bases and J dropped 2 bases, with 14 bases sitting between them. The CDR3 length is 14 residues. Germline CDR1 LNHDA, CDR2 SQIVND (reference sequence). The CDR3 DNA is TGTGCCAGTAGGCGGCAGGGGGGTCCCTACGAGCAGTACTTC. This codes for CASRRQGGPYEQYF. The full variable domain, in which reference TRBV19 and TRBJ2-7 provide the parts outside the CDR3, is DGGITQSPKYLFRKEGQNVTLSCEQNLNHDAMYWYRQDPGQGLRLIYYSQIVNDFQKGDIAEGYSVSREKKESFPLTVTSAQKNPTAFYLCASRRQGGPYEQYFGPGTRLTVT.

The chain has TRBV6-1 and TRBJ2-5; 12 bases are a match to TRBD2. There are 17 residues in the CDR3. Per the germline V gene, CDR1 is MNHNS and CDR2 is SASEGT. The trim removed 3 bases at V and 0 bases at J, leaving 5 bases unmatched. The CDR3 nucleotides are TGTGCCAGCAGTGAGCCTACTAGCGGGAGGCACCAAGAGACCCAGTACTTC. This codes for CASSEPTSGRHQETQYF.

The V call is TRBV29-1, the J call TRBJ2-7; the D is unclear. Germline CDR1 and CDR2: SQVTM and ANQGSEA. CDR3 size: 12 residues. The V end was cut by 4 bases, the J end by 0 bases, with 7 bases between. The CDR3 sequence: CSVAGLSYEQYF. The CDR3 nucleotides read TGCAGCGTTGCGGGTCTCTCCTACGAGCAGTACTTC.

The chain joins TRBV2 to TRBJ2-3; 10 bases map to TRBD1. Germline V gives CDR1 SNHLY, CDR2 FYNNEI. The J segment lost 4 bases and the V segment lost 3 bases, leaving 7 bases of the junction unmatched. The CDR3 is 16 amino acids. The CDR3 bases are TGTGCCAGCAGTGATCCCCCGGGACAGGGGTCAGATACGCAGTATTTT. Its translation: CASSDPPGQGSDTQYF. Looking up the rest from reference TRBV2 and TRBJ2-3 gives the full variable domain: EPEVTQTPSHQVTQMGQEVILRCVPISNHLYFYWYRQILGQKVEFLVSFYNNEISEKSEIFDDQFSVERPDGSNFTLKIRSTKLEDSAMYFCASSDPPGQGSDTQYFGPGTRLTVL.

This clonotype appeared a few times. The gene calls are TRBV5-6 and TRBJ2-5; D is possibly TRBD1 or TRBD2 (5 bases each). Germline V gene data show CDR1 as SGHDT and CDR2 as YYEEEE. Trimming stripped 3 bases from V and 5 bases from J, with 5 bases between. The CDR3 runs 11 residues. The CDR3 DNA reads TGTGCCAGCAGCTGGGGGGAGACCCAGTACTTC. Its translation is CASSWGETQYF. The full variable domain, in which reference TRBV5-6 and TRBJ2-5 provide the parts outside the CDR3, is DAGVTQSPTHLIKTRGQQVTLRCSPKSGHDTVSWYQQALGQGPQFIFQYYEEEERQRGNFPDRFSGHQFPNYSSELNVNALLLGDSALYLCASSWGETQYFGPGTRLLVL.

The V and J genes are TRBV12-3 or TRBV12-4 and TRBJ2-5; 9 bases map to TRBD2. V gave up 3 bases and J gave up 0 bases; unmatched junction bases: 5. This CDR3 spans 16 amino acids. The CDR3 here is CASSFPAGGYQETQYF. CDR3 bases: TGTGCCAGCAGTTTTCCGGCGGGAGGGTACCAAGAGACCCAGTACTTC.

The rearrangement joins TRBV15 to TRBJ2-5; TRBD2 is a possible D gene (5 bases). The length of the CDR3 is 15 residues. Germline values: CDR1 LNHNV, CDR2 YYDKDF (reference sequence). V was shortened by 5 bases and J by 2 bases, with 15 bases between the two germline ends. CDR3 region: CATSLAMTDQETQYF. The CDR3 DNA is TGTGCCACCAGCCTAGCCATGACTGATCAAGAGACCCAGTACTTC.

This chain joins TRBV29-1 and TRBJ2-5; D not certain. CDR1 is SQVTM and CDR2 is ANQGSEA in the germline V gene. Trimming took off 5 bases at V and 5 bases at J, with 12 bases between the two ends. The CDR3 sequence is 12 residues long. In nucleotides, the CDR3 is TGCAGCGTTTCGGACGGAAGGGAGACCCAGTACTTC. Its translation is CSVSDGRETQYF.

The chain combines TRBV29-1 with TRBJ2-7; no clear D. CDR1 and CDR2 from the germline V gene are SQVTM and ANQGSEA. The CDR3 totals 13 residues. Between the trimmed V and J ends, which lost 3 bases and 3 bases, there was a span of 12 bases. The CDR3 DNA is TGCAGCGTTGATGGGGATATGGGCTACGAGCAGTACTTC. Translation gives CSVDGDMGYEQYF.